These 10 T cell receptor beta chains originate from one sample sequenced in a study of vaccination effects on CD4 cells after COVID-19. Investigators separated out CD4+ T cells once 10 days of culture had passed. Participants received two doses of either the BNT162b2 or mRNA-1273 vaccine. TCRdb's copy holds only in-frame clones and misses some; the assay was immunoSEQ multiplex PCR. The sample has some 66,000 clones, under 80% seen once. Their cognate antigens are unknown. This specimen consisted of CD4+ T cells from PBMCs cultured without peptide, obtained after COVID-19 vaccination. The receptors here all came from a human donor who received a COVID-19 vaccine.

In DNA, the CDR3 is TGTGCCAGCTTATTAAGTCAAGGGAGCACTGAAGCTTTCTTT. This encodes CASLLSQGSTEAFF. The chain couples TRBV18 to TRBJ1-1; no reliable D call. Germline V CDR1 and CDR2: KGHSH, LQKENI. With 7 bases removed from V and 4 bases from J, the gap between germline ends came to 16 bases. The CDR3 contains 14 residues.

This clone was counted once. J is TRBJ1-1 and V is TRBV10-3, with 7 bases fitting TRBD1. Germline V CDR1 and CDR2: ENHRY, SYGVKD. The CDR3 is made up of 14 amino acids. The V segment lost 5 bases and the J segment 1 base; nucleotides outside the gene matches: 4. The CDR3 loop is CAISTRDRNTEAFF. Here the CDR3 DNA reads TGTGCCATCAGTACCCGGGACAGGAACACTGAAGCTTTCTTT.

The V call is TRBV6-5, the J call TRBJ1-6, with D possibly matching TRBD1 (5 bases). Germline CDR1 reads MNHEY; CDR2 reads SVGAGI. CDR3 length: 14 amino acids. Deletions cut 6 bases from V and 7 bases from J, with 13 bases between. CDR3 coding DNA: TGTGCCAGCAGCCCCGTTGGGACGAATTCACCCCTCCACTTT. The encoded protein is CASSPVGTNSPLHF.

The chain recombines TRBV5-1 with TRBJ2-3; no definite D call. Germline loops: CDR1 SGHRS, CDR2 YFSETQ. Trimming pared 7 bases from V and 4 bases from J, leaving 7 bases between. The CDR3 sequence is 11 residues long. The CDR3 nucleotides are TGCGCCAGCTCTAATGCAGATACGCAGTATTTT. This codes for CASSNADTQYF.

This clone is a singleton in its sample. The chain links TRBV5-1 to TRBJ2-1, with TRBD2 matching over 11 bases. CDR1 and CDR2 from the germline V gene are SGHRS and YFSETQ. The junction had 2 bases not matched to a gene; V was cut back by 0 bases and J by 0 bases. The CDR3 is 17 residues long. CDR3 loop: CASSLGSGGASYNEQFF. The CDR3 DNA reads TGCGCCAGCAGCTTGGGTAGCGGGGGGGCCTCCTACAATGAGCAGTTCTTC.

The chain carries TRBV28 and TRBJ2-7; TRBD1 is a possible D gene (6 bases). CDR1 MDHEN and CDR2 SYDVKM come from the germline V gene. The CDR3 sequence is 15 residues long. Trimming took 6 bases from V and 0 from J, leaving 15 bases between them. The CDR3 is CASRGDGTSSYEQYV. DNA for the CDR3: TGTGCCAGCAGGGGAGACGGGACAAGCTCCTACGAGCAGTACGTC.

The chain links TRBV6-1 to TRBJ1-2, with no clear D. The CDR3 extends over 13 amino acids. Germline loops: CDR1 MNHNS, CDR2 SASEGT. Trimming took 2 bases from V and 5 from J, leaving 9 bases between them. The CDR3 DNA is TGTGCCAGCAGTGAATCATGGGAATATGGCTACACCTTC. Protein product: CASSESWEYGYTF.

The chain combines TRBV7-2 with TRBJ1-1; D is ambiguous. This CDR3 region has 13 residues. Trimming cost V 2 bases and J 10 bases, with 14 bases left between them. Germline values: CDR1 SGHTA, CDR2 FQGNSA. CDR3 in amino acids: CASSLSDILAAFF. The CDR3 DNA is TGTGCCAGCAGCTTATCGGATATTTTAGCAGCTTTCTTT.

V usage is TRBV11-2 and J usage is TRBJ2-7, with no clear D. V lost 2 bases to trimming and J lost 3 bases, with 14 bases between them. The germline V gene has CDR1 SGHAT and CDR2 FQNNGV. The CDR3 runs to 15 residues. This chain's CDR3 is CASSLIPVLLYEQYV. As DNA, the CDR3 is TGTGCCAGCAGCTTAATCCCAGTCTTGCTCTACGAGCAGTACGTC.

This chain uses TRBV11-2 with TRBJ1-5, with 7 positions matching TRBD1. There are 13 residues in the CDR3. The V and J ends lost 5 bases and 4 bases, in that order; junction bases with no gene match: 2. Germline lookup yields CDR1 SGHAT and CDR2 FQNNGV. DNA of the CDR3: TGTGCCAGCAGCAGGGGGCCGAATCAGCCCCAGCATTTT. Protein: CASSRGPNQPQHF. Using reference TRBV11-2 and TRBJ1-5 for the parts outside the CDR3, the full variable domain is EAGVAQSPRYKIIEKRQSVAFWCNPISGHATLYWYQQILGQGPKLLIQFQNNGVVDDSQLPKDRFSAERLKGVDSTLKIQPAKLEDSAVYLCASSRGPNQPQHFGDGTRLSIL.